This passage covers 17 T cell receptor beta chains from one sample sequenced in a study of control samples from healthy donors and cancer patients. The table came from immunoSEQ multiplex PCR; TCRdb's copy has only in-frame clones and leaves some out. The profile shows 150,000 to 180,000 clones, approximately 96% of them singletons. Sequencing was performed on blood. These receptors were obtained from a man aged 40-50 years in good health.

The rearrangement links TRBV5-6 to TRBJ1-5; D perhaps matches TRBD1 (5 bases). The V end lost 1 base, the J end lost 2 bases, and 10 bases lay between the germline ends. CDR3 size: 15 residues. Looked up from germline, CDR1 is SGHDT and CDR2 is YYEEEE. The CDR3 region has the DNA TGTGCCAGCAGCTTGCGGGGCGGGGGCAATCAGCCCCAGCATTTT. This translates into CASSLRGGGNQPQHF.

V is TRBV30 and J is TRBJ2-2; D possibly corresponds to TRBD2 (5 bases). There are 13 residues in the CDR3. V was cut by 8 bases and J by 5 bases, with 15 bases left in between. Germline CDR1 GTSNPN, CDR2 SVGIG (reference sequence). The CDR3 protein is CATEKWETGELFF. CDR3 DNA sequence: TGTGCCACGGAGAAGTGGGAGACCGGGGAGCTGTTTTTT.

The chain employs TRBV12-3 or TRBV12-4 and TRBJ1-4; no clear D. Trimming left V 7 bases short and J 5 bases short, with 11 bases between. The CDR3 is 13 amino acids. The CDR3 spells CASTLGMNEKLFF. CDR3 coding DNA: TGTGCCAGCACCCTAGGGATGAATGAAAAACTGTTTTTT.

The chain couples TRBV30 to TRBJ2-3, with D maybe TRBD2 (6 bases). Trimming cost V 1 base and J 0 bases, with 20 bases left between them. Germline CDR1 is GTSNPN and CDR2 is SVGIG (reference sequence). The CDR3 is made up of 18 amino acids. CDR3 bases: TGTGCCTGGAGTGGGGGGTTACAGGAGGGAGCTAGCACAGATACGCAGTATTTT. Translating gives CAWSGGLQEGASTDTQYF.

The gene calls are TRBV18 and TRBJ1-6; 9 bases agree with TRBD1. Trimming cost V 6 bases and J 8 bases; bases outside gene matches: 5. The CDR3 consists of 14 residues. Looked up from germline, CDR1 is KGHSH and CDR2 is LQKENI. CDR3 sequence: CASSRDRVDSPLHF. CDR3 sequence (DNA): TGTGCCAGCTCCCGGGACAGGGTGGATTCACCCCTCCACTTT.

The V gene is TRBV6-5, the J gene TRBJ1-1; D ambiguous. The germline V gene has CDR1 MNHEY and CDR2 SVGAGI. V was trimmed by 6 bases and J by 0 bases, leaving 8 bases between them. The CDR3 consists of 13 residues. This CDR3 reads CASSLTLNTEAFF. CDR3 nucleotide sequence: TGTGCCAGCAGCCTTACCCTGAACACTGAAGCTTTCTTT.

This clone was detected once. The chain is built from TRBV21-1 and TRBJ2-1. TRBV21-1 is a documented pseudogene. This CDR3 contains 10 residues. The CDR3 coding sequence is TGTGCCAGCAGATACAATGAGCAGTTCTTC. The encoded protein is CASRYNEQFF.

The chain links TRBV12-5 to TRBJ1-3, with 8 bases matching TRBD1. The V gene end was trimmed by 4 bases and the J gene end by 1 base; junction bases not matched to a gene: 12. This CDR3 region has 18 residues. CDR1 is LGHNT, CDR2 FRNRAP, per germline. The CDR3: CASGSRGQGATSGNTIYF. In DNA form, the CDR3 reads TGTGCTAGTGGTTCCCGCGGGCAGGGGGCAACGTCTGGAAACACCATATATTTT.

V usage is TRBV9 and J usage is TRBJ1-2; tentatively, D is TRBD1 (5 bases). Germline CDR1 reads SGDLS; CDR2 reads YYNGEE. V was cut by 0 bases and J by 5 bases, with 17 bases left in between. The CDR3 runs 16 residues. The CDR3 here is CASSVVPTGGGYGYTF. The CDR3 DNA sequence: TGTGCCAGCAGCGTAGTTCCTACGGGGGGAGGGTATGGCTACACCTTC.

The chain carries TRBV19 and TRBJ1-2; no definite D call. The CDR3 loop spans 12 amino acids. Germline V gene lookup returns CDR1 LNHDA and CDR2 SQIVND (reference sequence). The V gene lost 3 bases and the J gene lost 8 bases, with 10 bases spanning the gap. This chain's CDR3 is CASSIPLGGYTF. CDR3 nucleotides: TGTGCCAGTAGTATTCCCTTAGGGGGCTACACCTTC.

This sequence joins TRBV19 and TRBJ2-1, with 8 bases aligning to TRBD2. The CDR3 extends over 14 amino acids. The germline V gene has CDR1 LNHDA and CDR2 SQIVND (reference sequence). V lost 6 bases, J lost 8 bases, and 9 bases stayed unmatched. CDR3 nucleotides: TGTGCCAGTAGCCGACTAGCGACTGACCATGAGCAGTTCTTC. Its translation is CASSRLATDHEQFF.

The chain has TRBV11-2 and TRBJ2-3; D tentatively fits TRBD1 or TRBD2 (5 bases each). Germline V lookup: CDR1 SGHAT, CDR2 FQNNGV. V gave up 5 bases and J gave up 0 bases, with 18 bases separating them. The CDR3 contains 17 residues. The CDR3 DNA reads as TGTGCCAGCAGCCCTATCGAGGGGCGGGCTAGCACAGATACGCAGTATTTT. This gives the protein CASSPIEGRASTDTQYF.

The chain couples TRBV7-2 to TRBJ1-2; no clear D gene. Germline-derived CDR1 and CDR2 are SGHTA and FQGNSA. Trimming took 0 bases from V and 8 from J, leaving 10 bases between them. CDR3 size: 13 residues. CDR3 amino acids: CASSLAGAGGYTF. The DNA of the CDR3 is TGTGCCAGCAGCTTAGCGGGCGCGGGGGGCTACACCTTC.

The chain employs TRBV27 and TRBJ2-2; no firm D call. V was cut by 3 bases and J by 4 bases, with 9 bases left in between. The germline gives CDR1 MNHEY, CDR2 SMNVEV (reference sequence). The CDR3 extends over 14 amino acids. The CDR3, as DNA: TGTGCCAGCAGTTTTGCGCCCTTCACCGGGGAGCTGTTTTTT. Translation: CASSFAPFTGELFF.

This clone was seen only once. V and J are TRBV23-1 and TRBJ1-2, with TRBD1 identical over 9 bases. TRBV23-1 counts as an open reading frame of uncertain function. V lost 5 bases to trimming and J lost 7 bases; unmatched junction nucleotides: 11. This CDR3 is built from 15 residues. CDR3 amino acids: CASSFNRGHVCGYTF. DNA for the CDR3: TGCGCCAGCAGTTTTAACAGGGGGCATGTTTGTGGCTACACCTTC.

The chain uses TRBV5-6 and TRBJ2-1; TRBD2 might be the D (5 bases). V was trimmed by 0 bases and J by 1 base, leaving 8 bases between them. Looked up from germline, CDR1 is SGHDT and CDR2 is YYEEEE. This CDR3 comprises 15 residues. CDR3 protein: CASSLGPGSYNEQFF. CDR3 sequence (DNA): TGTGCCAGCAGCTTGGGTCCGGGGTCCTACAATGAGCAGTTCTTC.

The rearrangement links TRBV30 to TRBJ2-2; D unresolved. CDR1 and CDR2 (germline): GTSNPN, SVGIG (reference sequence). The CDR3 is made up of 15 amino acids. V dropped 0 bases and J dropped 2 bases, with 10 bases sitting between them. The CDR3 loop reads CAWSVQSVNTGELFF. The CDR3 nucleotides read TGTGCCTGGAGTGTACAGTCAGTCAACACCGGGGAGCTGTTTTTT.